The 32 T cell receptor beta chains given below trace back to one sample, sequenced in a study of shared clonotypes between healthy human individuals. The repertoire was sequenced with immunoSEQ multiplex PCR; TCRdb's copy has only in-frame clones and lacks some. The data contain 900,000 to 1,200,000 clones, about four fifths of them seen just once; the ten biggest clones take up roughly 0.55%. Input material: memory CD4+ T cells from PBMCs. Described subset: CD45RA-negative fraction. These receptors were taken from a man aged 18 to 29 in good health. Some clones in this sample may be carry-over from other donors' samples.

The chain employs TRBV2 and TRBJ2-5, with D possibly TRBD2 on 5 matching bases. The CDR3 is made up of 14 amino acids. Per the germline V gene, CDR1 is SNHLY and CDR2 is FYNNEI. Trimming took 6 bases from V and 5 from J, leaving 16 bases between them. CDR3 residues: CASRNSRGSETQYF. As DNA, the CDR3 is TGTGCCAGCAGAAATTCACGGGGATCGGAGACCCAGTACTTC.

Only a few counts were recorded for this clone. CDR3 residues: CATSRPRETQYF. CDR3 DNA sequence: TGTGCCACCAGCAGGCCAAGAGAGACCCAGTACTTC. The chain combines TRBV15 with TRBJ2-5; D is unresolved. Germline V gene sequence: CDR1 LNHNV, CDR2 YYDKDF (reference sequence). The CDR3 consists of 12 residues. Between the trimmed V and J ends, which lost 3 bases and 4 bases, there was a span of 6 bases.

The chain is built from TRBV28 and TRBJ1-4, with D maybe TRBD1 (5 bases). Trimming shortened V by 7 bases and J by 8 bases, and 17 bases separated the two germline ends. CDR1 MDHEN and CDR2 SYDVKM come from the germline V gene. The CDR3 extends over 14 amino acids. The CDR3 reads CASNTPGEGEKLFF. CDR3 sequence (DNA): TGTGCCAGCAACACTCCGGGGGAAGGGGAAAAACTGTTTTTT.

J is TRBJ2-1 and V is TRBV4-1; D unresolved. Germline lookup yields CDR1 MGHRA and CDR2 YSYEKL. The CDR3 has 13 amino acids. Trimming removed 3 bases from V and 7 bases from J, with 10 bases in between. This CDR3 reads CASSQTSRNEQFF. The CDR3 DNA is TGCGCCAGCAGCCAGACTTCTAGGAATGAGCAGTTCTTC.

The chain joins TRBV18 to TRBJ1-4; no clear D. This CDR3 has 12 residues. Germline V CDR1 and CDR2: KGHSH, LQKENI. Trimming took off 4 bases at V and 5 bases at J, with 5 bases between the two ends. The CDR3 nucleotides are TGTGCCAGCTCACAGGAAAATGAAAAACTGTTTTTT. This gives the protein CASSQENEKLFF.

The V call is TRBV6-6, the J call TRBJ2-5, with D possibly being TRBD1 or TRBD2 (6 bases each). The V end lost 11 bases, the J end lost 3 bases, and 16 bases lay between the germline ends. From germline, CDR1 is MNHNY and CDR2 SVGAGI (reference sequence). This CDR3 has 13 residues. The CDR3 loop reads CAVRTGAKETQYF. The CDR3, as DNA: TGTGCCGTCCGAACGGGGGCCAAAGAGACCCAGTACTTC.

The table lists this clone with a few counts. The chain uses TRBV29-1 and TRBJ1-2; D might be TRBD1 (5 bases). Germline CDR1 and CDR2: SQVTM and ANQGSEA. CDR3 size: 13 residues. The V end lost 3 bases, the J end lost 4 bases, and 12 bases lay between the germline ends. DNA for the CDR3: TGCAGCGTTGAGGACAAGTCTGGCTATGGCTACACCTTC. Its protein is CSVEDKSGYGYTF.

The chain joins TRBV5-1 to TRBJ1-4, with D perhaps matching TRBD1 (5 bases). The germline gives CDR1 SGHRS, CDR2 YFSETQ. The CDR3 runs 15 residues. Between the trimmed V and J ends, which lost 4 bases and 2 bases, there was a span of 12 bases. CDR3 amino acids: CASSLQGSTNEKLFF. As DNA, the CDR3 is TGCGCCAGCAGCCTCCAGGGAAGCACTAATGAAAAACTGTTTTTT.

The V call is TRBV5-4, the J call TRBJ1-2; maybe TRBD1 (5 bases). This CDR3 comprises 14 residues. CDR1 and CDR2 (germline): SGHNT, YYREEE (reference sequence). The ends were cut back, 4 bases at V and 4 bases at J, with 14 bases in the middle. The CDR3 protein is CASSPGAVPYGYTF. The CDR3 DNA follows: TGTGCCAGCAGCCCTGGGGCGGTTCCCTATGGCTACACCTTC.

J is TRBJ2-7 and V is TRBV20-1; D uncertain. CDR1 is DFQATT, CDR2 SNEGSKA, per germline (reference sequence). This CDR3 spans 11 amino acids. The V gene lost 5 bases and the J gene lost 2 bases, with 7 bases spanning the gap. CDR3 residues: CSAYITYEQYF. The CDR3 DNA reads TGCAGTGCTTACATCACCTACGAGCAGTACTTC.

This sequence joins TRBV14 and TRBJ1-1; tentatively, D is TRBD1 (6 bases). V lost 1 base and J 4 bases, leaving 16 bases between the germline ends. This CDR3 is built from 16 residues. CDR1 and CDR2 from the germline V gene are SGHDN and FVKESK. CDR3 in DNA: TGTGCCAGCAGCCAAGTTTTACCCAGCAGGGGCACTGAAGCTTTCTTT. It translates to CASSQVLPSRGTEAFF. The variable domain in full, completed from reference TRBV14 and TRBJ1-1, reads EAGVTQFPSHSVIEKGQTVTLRCDPISGHDNLYWYRRVMGKEIKFLLHFVKESKQDESGMPNNRFLAERTGGTYSTLKVQPAELEDSGVYFCASSQVLPSRGTEAFFGQGTRLTVV.

As concerns this clone: Other nucleotide sequences from this sample produce the same CDR3. The chain has TRBV6-5 and TRBJ1-1; no firm D call. V lost 5 bases, J lost 0 bases, and 7 bases lay in between. Germline V gives CDR1 MNHEY, CDR2 SVGAGI. The CDR3 contains 13 residues. The CDR3 here is CASSRSMNTEAFF. CDR3 DNA: TGTGCCAGCAGTAGGAGCATGAACACTGAAGCTTTCTTT.

The V gene is TRBV5-6, the J gene TRBJ1-5; D is undetermined. CDR3 length: 12 residues. Germline V gene sequence: CDR1 SGHDT, CDR2 YYEEEE. The germline V and J ends were trimmed by 0 bases and 11 bases, with 9 bases remaining between them. DNA of the CDR3: TGTGCCAGCAGCTTGGCAGGCGAGGCCCAGCATTTT. Translated, it gives CASSLAGEAQHF.

The chain joins TRBV9 to TRBJ2-3; D perhaps matches TRBD1 (5 bases). The CDR3 runs 14 residues. V was trimmed by 0 bases and J by 4 bases, leaving 9 bases between them. Germline-derived CDR1 and CDR2 are SGDLS and YYNGEE. CDR3 nucleotide sequence: TGTGCCAGCAGCGTAGCTCAGGGCCCAGATACGCAGTATTTT. Its protein is CASSVAQGPDTQYF. The variable domain in full, with the rest retrieved from reference TRBV9 and TRBJ2-3, is DSGVTQTPKHLITATGQRVTLRCSPRSGDLSVYWYQQSLDQGLQFLIQYYNGEERAKGNILERFSAQQFPDLHSELNLSSLELGDSALYFCASSVAQGPDTQYFGPGTRLTVL.

Of note for this clone: One junction end disagrees with the germline gene, perhaps due to a read error. The chain has TRBV5-1 and TRBJ1-2; 7 bases align to TRBD1. The CDR3 totals 14 residues. CDR1 is SGHRS and CDR2 is YFSETQ in the germline V gene. CDR3 nucleotides: TGTGCCAGCAGCGCGACAGGGTTTAACTATGGCTACACCTTC. Its protein is CASSATGFNYGYTF.

The chain couples TRBV5-6 to TRBJ2-3; 10 bases match TRBD1. Trimming cost V 4 bases and J 10 bases; bases outside gene matches: 9. The CDR3 extends over 14 amino acids. Per germline, CDR1 SGHDT and CDR2 YYEEEE. The CDR3 nucleotides are TGTGCCAGCAGCAGAAGGGACAGGGGCATCGCGCAGTATTTT. Translation: CASSRRDRGIAQYF.

The chain couples TRBV5-1 to TRBJ2-1; no reliable D call. The germline V and J ends were trimmed by 0 bases and 2 bases, with 9 bases remaining between them. The CDR3 runs 15 residues. Germline V gene data show CDR1 as SGHRS and CDR2 as YFSETQ. The CDR3 nucleotides are TGCGCCAGCAGCTTGGTTAGTAACCCCTACAATGAGCAGTTCTTC. Translated, it gives CASSLVSNPYNEQFF.

The chain employs TRBV21-1 and TRBJ1-5. TRBV21-1 is tagged as a pseudogene. CDR3 length: 12 amino acids. CDR3 sequence reads: CASKKTGRPQHF. The CDR3 DNA reads TGTGCCAGCAAGAAAACGGGGCGGCCCCAGCATTTT.

This sequence joins TRBV11-2 and TRBJ1-2; 7 bases agree with TRBD1. Germline V gene data show CDR1 as SGHAT and CDR2 as FQNNGV. Germline trimming cut 2 bases from V and 6 bases from J; bases unmatched to any gene: 6. The CDR3 is 14 residues long. DNA for the CDR3: TGTGCCAGCAGCTTACGACAGGGTTCTGATGGCTACACCTTC. The encoded protein is CASSLRQGSDGYTF.

The V gene is TRBV5-1, the J gene TRBJ2-1, with 8 bases that match TRBD2. Germline CDR1 reads SGHRS; CDR2 reads YFSETQ. There are 17 residues in the CDR3. The junction had 5 bases not matched to a gene; V was cut back by 0 bases and J by 0 bases. The CDR3 coding sequence is TGCGCCAGCAGCTTGGGACAGAGCGGGAGCTCCTACAATGAGCAGTTCTTC. This sequence encodes CASSLGQSGSSYNEQFF.

The V and J genes are TRBV11-2 and TRBJ2-7, with D perhaps matching TRBD1 (5 bases). V gave up 4 bases and J gave up 0 bases, with 16 bases separating them. Per germline, CDR1 SGHAT and CDR2 FQNNGV. The CDR3 length is 16 residues. CDR3 in amino acids: CASSSLTTVSSYEQYF. CDR3 DNA sequence: TGTGCCAGCAGCTCACTAACGACAGTTAGCTCCTACGAGCAGTACTTC.

This chain uses TRBV19 with TRBJ2-6; D is ambiguous. CDR1 and CDR2 from the germline V gene are LNHDA and SQIVND (reference sequence). This CDR3 is built from 16 residues. Trimming removed 5 bases at V and 0 bases at J, with 11 bases between. This CDR3 is CASSADGSSGANVLTF. The CDR3 DNA follows: TGTGCCAGTAGTGCGGACGGAAGCTCTGGGGCCAACGTCCTGACTTTC. The complete variable domain, with remaining parts taken from reference TRBV19 and TRBJ2-6, reads DGGITQSPKYLFRKEGQNVTLSCEQNLNHDAMYWYRQDPGQGLRLIYYSQIVNDFQKGDIAEGYSVSREKKESFPLTVTSAQKNPTAFYLCASSADGSSGANVLTFGAGSRLTVL.

The chain is built from TRBV2 and TRBJ2-1, with 7 bases aligning to TRBD2. V lost 5 bases and J lost 3; bases outside the gene matches: 7. The length of the CDR3 is 15 residues. From germline, CDR1 is SNHLY and CDR2 FYNNEI. This chain's CDR3 is CASSPTSANYNEQFF. CDR3 nucleotides: TGTGCCAGCAGTCCCACTAGCGCGAACTACAATGAGCAGTTCTTC.

A few counts support this clone. V gene TRBV7-8 combines with J gene TRBJ1-3, with D possibly being TRBD1 (5 bases). Germline CDR1 reads SGHVS; CDR2 reads FQNEAQ. Deletions cut 2 bases from V and 0 bases from J, with 8 bases between. The CDR3 runs to 15 residues. CDR3 DNA: TGTGCCAGCAGCTTAAGGGGTATCTCTGGAAACACCATATATTTT. It specifies CASSLRGISGNTIYF.

The rearrangement joins TRBV2 to TRBJ2-2; D gene ambiguous. V was pared by 4 bases and J by 4 bases, with 1 base between. The CDR3 runs to 11 residues. Germline loops: CDR1 SNHLY, CDR2 FYNNEI. This CDR3 reads CASSVTGELFF. For the CDR3, the DNA is TGTGCCAGCAGTGTCACCGGGGAGCTGTTTTTT.

This clone was detected a few times. In DNA, the CDR3 is TGTGCCAGCAGCTCACCGGGACCCCGGCATGAGCAGTTCTTC. Its protein is CASSSPGPRHEQFF. The rearrangement joins TRBV5-6 to TRBJ2-1; D is perhaps TRBD1 or TRBD2 (5 bases each). This CDR3 has 14 residues. V dropped 3 bases and J dropped 8 bases, with 15 bases sitting between them. The germline gives CDR1 SGHDT, CDR2 YYEEEE.

This clone has a single count. Other nucleotide sequences from this sample produce the same CDR3. The chain links TRBV18 to TRBJ2-1, with unresolved D. This CDR3 region has 11 residues. Germline CDR1 and CDR2: KGHSH and LQKENI. Between the trimmed V and J ends, which lost 6 bases and 6 bases, there was a span of 6 bases. The CDR3: CASSPLNEQFF. The CDR3 coding sequence is TGTGCCAGCTCGCCTCTCAATGAGCAGTTCTTC.

This rearrangement joins TRBV7-3 to TRBJ2-7; 7 nucleotides line up with TRBD2. Germline V gene data show CDR1 as SGHTA and CDR2 as FQGTGA. The CDR3 consists of 15 residues. The junction had 7 bases not matched to a gene; V was cut back by 5 bases and J by 0 bases. CDR3 sequence: CASSPGRGHSYEQYF. The CDR3 region has the DNA TGTGCCAGCAGCCCGGGGAGGGGTCACTCCTACGAGCAGTACTTC.

The chain has TRBV6-1 and TRBJ2-7; the match to TRBD1 covers 7 bases. V lost 6 bases and J lost 1; bases outside the gene matches: 9. CDR1 and CDR2 from the germline V gene are MNHNS and SASEGT. The CDR3 is 15 amino acids. The CDR3 sequence: CASSPPGQRSYEQYF. The CDR3 region has the DNA TGTGCCAGCAGCCCACCGGGACAGCGATCCTACGAGCAGTACTTC.

A few counts support this clone. At the DNA level, this CDR3 is encoded by other sequences in the same sample as well. The V and J genes are TRBV20-1 and TRBJ1-1; TRBD1 matches at 7 bases. The germline V gene encodes CDR1 DFQATT and CDR2 SNEGSKA (reference sequence). Unmatched junction bases numbered 4, after V lost 6 bases and J lost 6 bases. The CDR3 is 11 residues long. Here the CDR3 DNA reads TGCAGTGCCCTCGGACAGGCTGAAGCTTTCTTT. Amino acid sequence: CSALGQAEAFF.

The V and J genes are TRBV28 and TRBJ2-7, with D perhaps TRBD2 (6 bases). There are 15 residues in the CDR3. Between the trimmed V and J ends, which lost 6 bases and 7 bases, there was a span of 22 bases. The V gene's germline CDR1 is MDHEN and CDR2 SYDVKM. Here the CDR3 DNA reads TGTGCCAGCAGCCCTTGGGGGGACCTATCTAGGGAGCAGTACTTC. This gives the protein CASSPWGDLSREQYF.

This chain uses TRBV11-2 with TRBJ2-7; 7 nucleotides align to TRBD2. V lost 1 base and J lost 2; bases outside the gene matches: 5. The CDR3 has 15 amino acids. Germline assignment: CDR1 SGHAT and CDR2 FQNNGV. The CDR3: CASSLGRGRAYEQYF. The CDR3 DNA reads TGTGCCAGCAGCTTAGGGAGAGGGAGGGCCTACGAGCAGTACTTC.